Given below is one TCR beta chain in context. This sample stems from a study of blood T cell repertoires in COVID-19. Unmatched junction bases numbered 9, after V lost 0 bases and J lost 8 bases. Germline CDR1 and CDR2: SGHRS and YFSETQ. The CDR3 consists of 15 residues. The assay was immunoSEQ multiplex PCR, and TCRdb's table has in-frame clones only and misses some. Of 200,000 or so clones detected, 80% to 85% appear once; the ten largest clones hold around 7.5%. The TCR originated in a man aged 35 to 55 who had recovered from COVID-19. The chain combines TRBV5-1 with TRBJ1-2, with 8 positions matching TRBD1. Sequenced: PBMCs or T cells enriched from blood (not recorded which). The CDR3, as DNA: TGCGCCAGCAGCTTGGGGGCCGGGACAGGAGGCGGCTACACCTTC. It translates to CASSLGAGTGGGYTF.